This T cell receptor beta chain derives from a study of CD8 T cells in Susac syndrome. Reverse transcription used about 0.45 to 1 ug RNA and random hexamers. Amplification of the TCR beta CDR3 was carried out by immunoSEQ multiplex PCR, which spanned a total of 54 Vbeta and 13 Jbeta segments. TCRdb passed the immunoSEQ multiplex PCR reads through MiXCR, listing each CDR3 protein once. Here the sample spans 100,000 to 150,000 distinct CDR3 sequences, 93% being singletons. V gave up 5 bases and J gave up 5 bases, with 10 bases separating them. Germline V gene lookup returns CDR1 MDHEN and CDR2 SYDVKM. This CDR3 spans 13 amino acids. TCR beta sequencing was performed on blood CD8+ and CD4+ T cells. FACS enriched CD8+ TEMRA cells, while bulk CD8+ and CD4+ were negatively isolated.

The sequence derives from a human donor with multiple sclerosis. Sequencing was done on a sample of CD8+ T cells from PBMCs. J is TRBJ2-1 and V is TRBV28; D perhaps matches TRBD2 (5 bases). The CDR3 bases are TGTGCCAGCAGTGACTACCCCCACAATGAGCAGTTCTTC. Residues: CASSDYPHNEQFF.